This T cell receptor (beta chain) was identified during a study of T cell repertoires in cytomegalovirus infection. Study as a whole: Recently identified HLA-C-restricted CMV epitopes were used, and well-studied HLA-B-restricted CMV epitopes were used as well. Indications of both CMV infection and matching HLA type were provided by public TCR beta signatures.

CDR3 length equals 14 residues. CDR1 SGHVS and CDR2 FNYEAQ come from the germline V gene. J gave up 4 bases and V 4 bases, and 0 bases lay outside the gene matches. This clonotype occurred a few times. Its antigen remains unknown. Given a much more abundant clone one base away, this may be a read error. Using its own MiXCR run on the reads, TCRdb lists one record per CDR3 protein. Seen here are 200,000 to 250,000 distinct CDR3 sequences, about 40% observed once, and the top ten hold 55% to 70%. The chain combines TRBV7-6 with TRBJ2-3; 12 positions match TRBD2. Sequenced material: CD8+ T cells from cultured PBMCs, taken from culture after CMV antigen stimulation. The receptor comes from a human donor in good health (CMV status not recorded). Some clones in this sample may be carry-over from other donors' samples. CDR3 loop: CASSSSGGADTQYF. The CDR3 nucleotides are TGTGCCAGCAGCTCTAGCGGGGGGGCAGATACGCAGTATTTT.